This T cell receptor (beta chain) emerged from a study of blood T cell repertoires in COVID-19 (TCRdb year 2020). A note on the overall study: Samples covering the acute and convalescent phases of COVID-19 were provided by collaborators in the United States, Italy and Spain. Sample metadata almost always included a de-identified subject ID, COVID-19 status, age in years and sex. The repertoires were released in a freely available public database intended as a resource for research on the immune response to SARS-CoV-2. Deeply sampled blood TCRbeta repertoires from subjects exposed to, actively infected with, or recovered from COVID-19 were included in the dataset. Samples were obtained from the ongoing ImmuneRACE study (first 160 participants) and from 1,000 to 1,500 subjects provided by 6 global collaborators. Where available, HLA class I and class II types were taken from metadata supplied by the sample provider and were not determined by assay-based typing. The material from the prospective study consisted of cDNA or gDNA derived from T cells, B-cell-depleted T cells, or PBMCs.

The study at large found these results: The amount of clinical and demographic metadata varied by source and participant and was provided uncurated.

TCRbeta CDR3 regions were amplified from genomic DNA using the immunoSEQ Assay, a bias-controlled multiplex PCR. Under the source paper's analysis protocol: The number of nucleated cells in each sample was estimated from the amplification of reference gene primers within the assay. Sequence reads were collapsed and filtered to measure the absolute abundance of every unique TCRbeta CDR3 rearrangement. For each sample, productive Simpson clonality was calculated by taking the square root of Simpson's diversity index across productive rearrangements. This is the immuneACCESS table as TCRdb keeps it, with only in-frame sequences that have V and J called. A part of the clones is gone; compared with another copy, unresolved V genes explain less than half, and the rest is unexplained. V, J and clone size are those of that table, while D and trimming were read from the DNA. For this sample there are approximately 230,000 clones; 80% to 90% appear just once. The ten largest clonotypes hold more than 1.5% of the sample.

Trimmed from V: 6 bases; trimmed from J: 7 bases; junction bases lacking a gene match: 4. The CDR1 and CDR2 encoded by the germline V gene (reference sequence) are LNHDA and SQIVND. The cysteine opens and the phenylalanine closes a CDR3 of 15 amino acids. The retained sequence is limited to the CDR3, 45 bases, with the frame set at the first base. Turning to this clone: Its binding antigen is unknown. Base qualities are not recorded, but no much larger clone differs from it by a single base.

Enrolling through a virtual design, the prospective study's participants ranged in age from roughly 18 to 90 years and lived across around 25 United States geographic areas. In the prospective study, cohorts were assigned on the basis of participant-reported clinical history obtained from a screening survey and a study questionnaire. Recovered participants in ImmuneRACE Cohort 3 were defined as having two consecutive negative NP/OP PCR tests, clearance from a healthcare professional, or resolution of symptoms. In the prospective study, whole blood, serum and a nasopharyngeal or oropharyngeal swab were collected from each participant by mobile phlebotomists. Participants in the prospective study had the option to provide additional blood draws and questionnaires over a roughly 2-month period. Blood samples from the prospective study were shipped frozen or at room temperature prior to DNA extraction.

The sequencing sample was made of PBMCs or T cells enriched from blood (not recorded which). The sequence was obtained from a man between 40 and 49 years old who had recovered from COVID-19. The rearrangement combines TRBV19 with TRBJ2-2; TRBD2 matches 14 bases in the middle. In nucleotides, the sequence is TGTGCCAGTAGGGGACTAGCGGGAGCTGTCGGGGAGCTGTTTTTT. Its coded protein is CASRGLAGAVGELFF.